The text below deals with one TCR beta chain. TCRdb's table, derived via immunoSEQ multiplex PCR, lists solely in-frame clones and lacks some. This table holds about 190,000 clones, approximately 88% found once. The data were obtained in a study of blood T cell repertoires in COVID-19. Enrolled through a virtual design, the participants were between roughly 18 and 89 years of age and came from about two dozen US areas. This CDR3 region has 16 residues. The sample comprised PBMCs or T cells enriched from blood (not recorded which). The origin of this receptor is a woman in her twenties or thirties who had recovered from COVID-19. The chain couples TRBV21-1 to TRBJ1-2; the table calls TRBD1, which could not be checked here. TRBV21-1 has pseudogene status. In nucleotides, the CDR3 is TGTGCCAGCAATCCGAGTTCCGGGACAGGGACGCGCGGCTACACCTTC. Its protein is CASNPSSGTGTRGYTF.